The 29 T cell receptor beta chains in this list originate from one sample, sequenced in a study of T cells in women clearing cervical HPV infection. Repertoires were generated with immunoSEQ multiplex PCR, while TCRdb's copy carries only in-frame clones and drops some. With around 37,000 clones in the sample, the ten largest clones hold 6.4%. Sequenced material: blood buffy coat. These receptor sequences come from a woman aged 18-69 years with a cervical HPV16 infection that either progressed to CIN3+ or cleared (not recorded which).

With regard to this clone: With the read ending 3 residues before the CDR3 end, the germline J gene is used to fill in that end. J is TRBJ2-3 and V is TRBV20-1; 7 bases map to TRBD2. Per germline, CDR1 DFQATT and CDR2 SNEGSKA (reference sequence). The length of the CDR3 is 14 residues. V trimming: 5 bases; J trimming: 4 bases; junction bases outside the gene matches: 9. The sequenced part of the CDR3 DNA is TGCAGTGCTCAACTAGCGACGGTGGCAGATACG. This gives the protein CSAQLATVADT. The entire CDR3 reads CSAQLATVADTQYF.

Of note for this clone: The missing CDR3 end, 3 residues past where the read stops, is filled in from the germline J gene. The chain is built from TRBV11-2 and TRBJ2-3; D remains ambiguous. This CDR3 is 13 amino acids long. Germline loops: CDR1 SGHAT, CDR2 FQNNGV. The CDR3: CASSLNSQETQYF. Incomplete CDR3 DNA: TGTGCCAGCAGCTTAAACAGTCAAGAGACG.

Of note for this clone: The CDR3 end falls 3 residues outside the read, so it is completed with the germline J gene. The chain uses TRBV7-8 and TRBJ2-2; 8 bases are shared with TRBD2. CDR3 length: 18 amino acids. After removal of 0 bases from V and 4 bases from J, the junction contained 10 bases not matched to a gene. CDR1 is SGHVS and CDR2 is FQNEAQ in the germline V gene. Partial CDR3 DNA: TGTGCCAGCAGCTTAGCGGGACTAGATTTTTCGGCCACCGGGGAG. Amino acid sequence: CASSLAGLDFSATGE. In full, the CDR3 reads CASSLAGLDFSATGELFF. The full variable domain, rest sourced from reference TRBV7-8 and TRBJ2-2, is GAGVSQSPRYKVAKRGQDVALRCDPISGHVSLFWYQQALGQGPEFLTYFQNEAQLDKSGLPSDRFFAERPEGSVSTLKIQRTQQEDSAVYLCASSLAGLDFSATGELFFGEGSRLTVL.

Comment on this clone: The DNA ends 3 residues before the CDR3 does, and the rest of the CDR3 is filled in from the germline J gene. This chain uses TRBV7-9 with TRBJ2-5; 7 bases match TRBD1. The V segment lost 5 bases and the J segment 2 bases; nucleotides outside the gene matches: 8. Germline V gives CDR1 SEHNR, CDR2 FQNEAQ (reference sequence). The CDR3 totals 15 residues. The CDR3 loop reads CASSPPGTEQETQYF. The part of the CDR3 DNA that was read is TGTGCCAGCAGCCCACCTGGGACAGAACAAGAGACC.

Concerning this clone itself: The read finishes 3 residues shy of the CDR3 end, and the germline J gene is used to complete it. The V gene is TRBV11-3, the J gene TRBJ2-5; TRBD2 matches at 8 bases. With V trimmed by 5 bases and J by 2 bases, 4 bases remained unmatched. In germline, CDR1 is SGHNT, CDR2 YENEEA. CDR3 size: 14 residues. Partial CDR3 DNA: TGTGCCAGCAGCCCCCAGCGGGGGCAAGAGACC. As protein: CASSPQRGQET. The CDR3 in full is CASSPQRGQETQYF.

The sequenced CDR3 bases are TGTGCCAGTAGGGACGGGACAGGGGGCAACGAG. Translating it yields CASRDGTGGNE. The full CDR3 reads CASRDGTGGNEQYF. The gene calls are TRBV19 and TRBJ2-7, with TRBD1 matching over 12 bases. Read coverage stops 3 residues before the CDR3 terminus; the germline J gene supplies the remainder. Germline CDR1 LNHDA, CDR2 SQIVND (reference sequence). The CDR3 covers 14 residues. V shed 6 bases and J 5 bases; nucleotides not matched to a gene: 5.

Turning to this clone: The CDR3 end falls 3 residues outside the read, so it is completed with the germline J gene. The chain joins TRBV10-2 to TRBJ2-5, with D unresolved. Trimming left V 7 bases short and J 4 bases short, with 13 bases between. This CDR3 has 13 residues. Germline V lookup: CDR1 WSHSY, CDR2 SAAADI. CDR3 loop: CASKRPPPETQYF. CDR3 bases read: TGCGCCAGCAAAAGGCCCCCTCCAGAGACC.

With respect to this clone: The read finishes 3 residues shy of the CDR3 end, and the germline J gene is used to complete it. The chain joins TRBV7-2 to TRBJ1-1, with a weak D call TRBD1 (6 bases). CDR3 length: 15 amino acids. CDR1 and CDR2 (germline): SGHTA, FQGNSA. The CDR3 here is CASRISAGARETAFF. The CDR3 DNA, read in part, is TGTGCCAGCAGAATTAGCGCAGGGGCGAGAGAGACA.

Regarding this clone: The read finishes 3 residues shy of the CDR3 end, and the germline J gene is used to complete it. This chain connects TRBV5-1 to TRBJ1-1; D not resolved. The CDR3 loop spans 13 amino acids. Trimming removed 7 bases at V and 1 base at J, with 11 bases between. CDR1 and CDR2 from the germline V gene are SGHRS and YFSETQ. Here the CDR3 reads CASAFRGNTEAFF. The sequenced part of the CDR3 DNA is TGCGCCAGCGCTTTTCGGGGGAACACTGAA. Drawing the rest from reference TRBV5-1 and TRBJ1-1, the complete variable domain is KAGVTQTPRYLIKTRGQQVTLSCSPISGHRSVSWYQQTPGQGLQFLFEYFSETQRNKGNFPGRFSGRQFSNSRSEMNVSTLELGDSALYLCASAFRGNTEAFFGQGTRLTVV.

About this clone itself: Sequencing ends 3 residues short of the CDR3 end; the germline J gene provides the rest. V is TRBV5-1 and J is TRBJ2-1; possible D gene TRBD2, 5 bases. This CDR3 region has 13 residues. The V gene's germline CDR1 is SGHRS and CDR2 YFSETQ. The V end was cut by 4 bases, the J end by 8 bases, with 13 bases between. Here the CDR3 reads CASSRGQGDEQFF. The sequenced part of the CDR3 DNA is TGCGCCAGCAGCCGAGGGCAAGGCGATGAG.

With respect to this clone: The CDR3 goes on 3 residues after the read ends, and that part is filled in from the germline J gene. The rearrangement uses TRBV20-1 and TRBJ1-2; TRBD1 agrees at 8 bases. The CDR3 is made up of 13 amino acids. Trimming removed 5 bases from V and 4 bases from J; junction bases left unmatched: 6. Germline CDR1 and CDR2: DFQATT and SNEGSKA (reference sequence). The sequenced CDR3 bases are TGCAGTGCTCTAAGGACAGGGCGCTATGGC. Translation: CSALRTGRYG. The whole CDR3 is CSALRTGRYGYTF.

For this clone: Read coverage stops 3 residues before the CDR3 terminus; the germline J gene supplies the remainder. This rearrangement joins TRBV19 to TRBJ2-3; D is perhaps TRBD1 (5 bases). The V gene lost 3 bases and the J gene lost 2 bases, with 12 bases spanning the gap. Per germline, CDR1 LNHDA and CDR2 SQIVND (reference sequence). The CDR3 is made up of 15 amino acids. The CDR3 protein is CASSILGQNTDTQYF. The covered CDR3 bases are TGTGCCAGTAGTATTTTGGGGCAGAACACAGATACG.

With respect to this clone: The read ends 3 residues before the CDR3 terminus; that terminus is restored from the germline J gene. The chain uses TRBV11-1 and TRBJ1-2; D not resolved. Germline CDR1 and CDR2: SGHAT and FQDESV (reference sequence). The CDR3 has 14 residues. The CDR3 reads CASSLSPLTDTYTF. The CDR3 bases that were read are TGTGCCAGCAGCTTAAGCCCCCTCACAGATACC.

Comments on this clone: Sequencing ends 3 residues short of the CDR3 end; the germline J gene provides the rest. The genes are TRBV19 and TRBJ1-2; unclear D gene. In germline, CDR1 is LNHDA, CDR2 SQIVND (reference sequence). V gave up 7 bases and J gave up 3 bases, with 12 bases separating them. This CDR3 comprises 13 residues. The CDR3 region is CASKGNGYYGYTF. The sequenced CDR3 bases are TGTGCCAGTAAGGGCAACGGATACTATGGC.

Comment on this clone: The read halts 3 residues ahead of the CDR3 end, with the missing end drawn from the germline J gene. The V and J genes are TRBV5-1 and TRBJ2-1; 10 positions agree with TRBD2. The CDR3 extends over 15 amino acids. Germline V gene data show CDR1 as SGHRS and CDR2 as YFSETQ. Unmatched junction bases numbered 5, after V lost 0 bases and J lost 8 bases. The sequenced CDR3 bases are TGCGCCAGCAGCTTGGGCGGGACTAGCGTCTATGAG. It specifies CASSLGGTSVYE. The complete CDR3 sequence is CASSLGGTSVYEQFF. Using reference TRBV5-1 and TRBJ2-1 for the parts outside the CDR3, the full variable domain is KAGVTQTPRYLIKTRGQQVTLSCSPISGHRSVSWYQQTPGQGLQFLFEYFSETQRNKGNFPGRFSGRQFSNSRSEMNVSTLELGDSALYLCASSLGGTSVYEQFFGPGTRLTVL.

Points on this clone: The read falls 3 residues short of the CDR3 end, and the missing part is taken from the germline J gene. The chain is built from TRBV7-3 and TRBJ2-6; D is perhaps TRBD1 (6 bases). Trimming left V 2 bases short and J 1 base short, with 9 bases between. The CDR3 has 16 amino acids. Germline-derived CDR1 and CDR2 are SGHTA and FQGTGA. The DNA read from the CDR3 is TGTGCCAGCAGCTTAGACAGGAGTTCTGGGGCCAACGTC. It translates to CASSLDRSSGANV. The whole CDR3 region reads CASSLDRSSGANVLTF.

Notes on this clone: Read coverage stops 3 residues before the CDR3 terminus; the germline J gene supplies the remainder. V usage is TRBV6-7 and J usage is TRBJ2-2, with D possibly being TRBD1 (6 bases). TRBV6-7 is reported as an ORF; its role is uncertain. This CDR3 is 19 amino acids long. The part of the CDR3 DNA that was read is TGTGCCAGCAGTTTCCACCTGGTACGAGGGCCGTCAGGGGCCAACGTG. Translating gives CASSFHLVRGPSGANV. In full, the CDR3 is CASSFHLVRGPSGANVLFF.

Details on this clone: The sequence runs out 3 residues before the end of the CDR3; the remainder is reconstructed from the germline J gene. The rearrangement joins TRBV7-3 to TRBJ1-2, with 7 bases fitting TRBD1. From germline, CDR1 is SGHTA and CDR2 FQGTGA. The V segment lost 4 bases and the J segment 4 bases; nucleotides outside the gene matches: 6. This CDR3 is built from 14 residues. Here the CDR3 reads CASSSTGAGYGYTF. The CDR3 DNA, read in part, is TGTGCCAGCAGCTCCACAGGGGCAGGCTATGGC. The full variable domain, with the rest looked up from reference TRBV7-3 and TRBJ1-2, is GAGVSQTPSNKVTEKGKYVELRCDPISGHTALYWYRQSLGQGPEFLIYFQGTGAADDSGLPNDRFFAVRPEGSVSTLKIQRTERGDSAVYLCASSSTGAGYGYTFGSGTRLTVV.

For this clone: The read ends 3 residues shy of where the CDR3 ends; the end is completed using the germline J gene. This chain links TRBV19 with TRBJ2-1; 9 bases are a match to TRBD2. V gave up 5 bases and J gave up 8 bases; unmatched junction bases: 13. Germline V CDR1 and CDR2: LNHDA, SQIVND (reference sequence). CDR3 size: 16 residues. The CDR3 bases that were read are TGTGCCAGTAGTTTATCTAGCGGGAAATCCTCGGATGAG. This codes for CASSLSSGKSSDE. The whole CDR3 protein is CASSLSSGKSSDEQFF.

CDR3 sequence reads: CASSIDRNSQETQYF. The part of the CDR3 DNA that was read is TGTGCCAGTAGTATAGATCGAAACAGTCAAGAGACG. This sequence joins TRBV19 and TRBJ2-3; no clear D. The CDR3 end lies 3 residues beyond the end of the read and is filled in from the germline J gene. This CDR3 is 15 amino acids long. Germline values: CDR1 LNHDA, CDR2 SQIVND (reference sequence).

As regards this clone: The read terminates 3 residues ahead of where the CDR3 ends, so the germline J gene completes it. The chain combines TRBV20-1 with TRBJ2-1, with 14 bases identical to TRBD2. This CDR3 has 14 amino acids. V shed 5 bases, J shed 6 bases, and the junction held 3 bases outside the gene matches. Germline CDR1 and CDR2: DFQATT and SNEGSKA (reference sequence). Incomplete CDR3 DNA: TGCAGTGCTCAGACTAGCGGGGGGGCCAATGAG. Amino acids: CSAQTSGGANE. The full CDR3 protein reads CSAQTSGGANEQFF.

In the case of this clone: The read terminates 3 residues before the CDR3 end, so the remaining end is supplied by the germline J gene. The J gene is TRBJ2-1, the V gene TRBV3-1 (or the pseudogene TRBV3-2); 12 bases are a match to TRBD2. Germline values: CDR1 LGHDT, CDR2 YNNKEL (reference sequence). The CDR3 loop spans 15 amino acids. Losses at the gene ends were 8 bases for V and 2 bases for J; bases not matched to a gene: 4. This CDR3 is CASSLAGGTYNEQFF. The sequenced CDR3 bases are TGTGCCAGCTCCCTAGCGGGGGGGACCTACAATGAG.

Turning to this clone: The read stops 3 residues short of the end of the CDR3; the missing end is completed from the germline J gene. The rearrangement joins TRBV6-1 to TRBJ1-1; D not resolved. Per germline, CDR1 MNHNS and CDR2 SASEGT. The CDR3 sequence is 14 residues long. Trimming took off 1 base at V and 2 bases at J, with 8 bases between the two ends. The CDR3 spells CASSEGSVNTEAFF. The CDR3 bases that were read are TGTGCCAGCAGTGAAGGGTCAGTTAACACTGAA.

For this clone: The read halts 3 residues ahead of the CDR3 end, with the missing end drawn from the germline J gene. V and J are TRBV20-1 and TRBJ2-5, with D uncertain. Looked up from germline, CDR1 is DFQATT and CDR2 is SNEGSKA (reference sequence). V was clipped by 5 bases and J by 6 bases, with 7 bases between them. The CDR3 spans 10 residues. This CDR3 is CSASLQTQYF. The CDR3 bases that were read are TGCAGTGCTTCCCTCCAGACC.

Of note for this clone: The CDR3 end is not reached by the read, which stops 3 residues before it; the germline J gene fills it in. The rearrangement uses TRBV20-1 and TRBJ2-3; D gene unclear. The CDR3 has 13 amino acids. V lost 1 base, J lost 3 bases, and 8 bases lay in between. Germline V lookup: CDR1 DFQATT, CDR2 SNEGSKA (reference sequence). This CDR3 reads CSARALVTDTQYF. The DNA read from the CDR3 is TGCAGTGCTAGAGCACTGGTGACAGATACG.

Points on this clone: With the read ending 3 residues before the CDR3 end, the germline J gene is used to fill in that end. This sequence joins TRBV15 and TRBJ2-3; 7 nucleotides match TRBD1. The CDR3 extends over 15 amino acids. The V and J ends lost 1 base and 6 bases, in that order; junction bases with no gene match: 7. Germline values: CDR1 LNHNV, CDR2 YYDKDF (reference sequence). The CDR3 loop reads CATSRVRTGWDTQYF. The sequenced CDR3 bases are TGTGCCACCAGCAGAGTCCGGACAGGTTGGGATACG.

As to this clone: With the read ending 3 residues before the CDR3 end, the germline J gene is used to fill in that end. This chain connects TRBV2 to TRBJ1-4; 9 nucleotides line up with TRBD1. The germline CDR1 and CDR2 sequences are SNHLY and FYNNEI. There are 15 residues in the CDR3. V was clipped by 5 bases and J by 6 bases; unmatched bases: 7. The CDR3 here is CASSPQGAPDEKLFF. CDR3 DNA (partial): TGTGCCAGCAGTCCACAGGGGGCTCCCGATGAAAAA. The full variable domain, in which reference TRBV2 and TRBJ1-4 provide the parts outside the CDR3, is EPEVTQTPSHQVTQMGQEVILRCVPISNHLYFYWYRQILGQKVEFLVSFYNNEISEKSEIFDDQFSVERPDGSNFTLKIRSTKLEDSAMYFCASSPQGAPDEKLFFGSGTQLSVL.

Worth noting for this clone: The read ends 3 residues shy of where the CDR3 ends; the end is completed using the germline J gene. The chain recombines TRBV19 with TRBJ2-3; TRBD2 aligns across 8 bases. The germline V gene encodes CDR1 LNHDA and CDR2 SQIVND (reference sequence). The CDR3 runs to 15 residues. CDR3 residues: CASSSREGMGQPQYF. CDR3 DNA, as far as it was read: TGTGCCAGTTCCTCCCGGGAGGGGATGGGTCAGCCG.

Regarding this clone: The CDR3 end falls 3 residues outside the read, so it is completed with the germline J gene. The chain links TRBV30 to TRBJ1-5; the D is unclear. The germline V gene encodes CDR1 GTSNPN and CDR2 SVGIG (reference sequence). The germline V and J ends were trimmed by 1 base and 3 bases, with 10 bases remaining between them. The CDR3 is 14 residues long. CDR3 DNA (partial): TGTGCCTGGAGTGCCGACACATTCAATCAGCCC. Its protein is CAWSADTFNQP. The whole CDR3 reads CAWSADTFNQPQHF. The whole variable domain, remainder taken from reference TRBV30 and TRBJ1-5, is SQTIHQWPATLVQPVGSPLSLECTVEGTSNPNLYWYRQAAGRGLQLLFYSVGIGQISSEVPQNLSASRPQDRQFILSSKKLLLSDSGFYLCAWSADTFNQPQHFGDGTRLSIL.